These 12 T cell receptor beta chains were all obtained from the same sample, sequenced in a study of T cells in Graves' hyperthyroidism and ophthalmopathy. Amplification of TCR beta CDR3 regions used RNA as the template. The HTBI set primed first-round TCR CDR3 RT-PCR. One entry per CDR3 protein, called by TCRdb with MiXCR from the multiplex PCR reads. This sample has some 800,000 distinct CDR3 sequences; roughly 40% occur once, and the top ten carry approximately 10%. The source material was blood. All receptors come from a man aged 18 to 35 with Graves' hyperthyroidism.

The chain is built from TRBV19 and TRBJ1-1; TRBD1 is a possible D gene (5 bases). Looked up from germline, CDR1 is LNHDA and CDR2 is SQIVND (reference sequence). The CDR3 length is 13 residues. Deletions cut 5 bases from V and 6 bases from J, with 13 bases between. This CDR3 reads CASSWGAGAEAFF. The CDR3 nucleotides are TGTGCCAGTAGTTGGGGAGCGGGGGCTGAAGCTTTCTTT.

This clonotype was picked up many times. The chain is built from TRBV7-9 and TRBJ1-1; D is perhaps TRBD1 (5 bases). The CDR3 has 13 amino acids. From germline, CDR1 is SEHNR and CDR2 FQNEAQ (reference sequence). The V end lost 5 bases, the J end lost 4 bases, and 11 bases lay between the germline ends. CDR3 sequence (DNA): TGTGCCAGCAGCCCAGGGAGGTCCACTGAAGCTTTCTTT. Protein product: CASSPGRSTEAFF.

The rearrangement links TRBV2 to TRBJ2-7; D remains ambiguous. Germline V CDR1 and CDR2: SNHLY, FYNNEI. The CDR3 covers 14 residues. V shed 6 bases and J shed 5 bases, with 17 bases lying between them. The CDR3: CASSTDGRAHEQYF. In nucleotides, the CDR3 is TGTGCCAGCAGCACTGATGGACGGGCCCACGAGCAGTACTTC. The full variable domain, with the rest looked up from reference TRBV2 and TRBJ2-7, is EPEVTQTPSHQVTQMGQEVILRCVPISNHLYFYWYRQILGQKVEFLVSFYNNEISEKSEIFDDQFSVERPDGSNFTLKIRSTKLEDSAMYFCASSTDGRAHEQYFGPGTRLTVT.

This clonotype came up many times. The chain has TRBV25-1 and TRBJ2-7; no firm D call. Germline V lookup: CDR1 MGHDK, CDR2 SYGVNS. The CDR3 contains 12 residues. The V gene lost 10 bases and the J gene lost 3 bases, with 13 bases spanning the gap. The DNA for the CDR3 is TGTGCCACCCTAGACCTACTCTACGAGCAGTACTTC. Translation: CATLDLLYEQYF.

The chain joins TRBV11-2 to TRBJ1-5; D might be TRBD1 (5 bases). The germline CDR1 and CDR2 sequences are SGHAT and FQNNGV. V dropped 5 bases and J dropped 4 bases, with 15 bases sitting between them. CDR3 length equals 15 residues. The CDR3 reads CASSPWDGRNQPQHF. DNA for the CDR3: TGTGCCAGCAGCCCATGGGACGGGCGAAATCAGCCCCAGCATTTT. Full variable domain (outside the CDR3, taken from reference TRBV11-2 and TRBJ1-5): EAGVAQSPRYKIIEKRQSVAFWCNPISGHATLYWYQQILGQGPKLLIQFQNNGVVDDSQLPKDRFSAERLKGVDSTLKIQPAKLEDSAVYLCASSPWDGRNQPQHFGDGTRLSIL.

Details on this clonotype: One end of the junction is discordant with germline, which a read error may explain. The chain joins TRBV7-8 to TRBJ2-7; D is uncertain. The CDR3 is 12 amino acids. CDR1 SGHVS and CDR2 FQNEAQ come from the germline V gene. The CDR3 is CASSPGAREQYF. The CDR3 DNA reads TGCGCCAGCAGCCCCGGAGCGCGGGAGCAGTACTTC.

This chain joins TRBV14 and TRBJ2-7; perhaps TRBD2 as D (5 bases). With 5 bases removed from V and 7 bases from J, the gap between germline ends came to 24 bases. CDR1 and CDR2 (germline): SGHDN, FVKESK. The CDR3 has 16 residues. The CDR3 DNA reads TGTGCCAGCAGCACTACGGCGTGGGGAGACGGCTATGAGCAGTACTTC. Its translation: CASSTTAWGDGYEQYF.

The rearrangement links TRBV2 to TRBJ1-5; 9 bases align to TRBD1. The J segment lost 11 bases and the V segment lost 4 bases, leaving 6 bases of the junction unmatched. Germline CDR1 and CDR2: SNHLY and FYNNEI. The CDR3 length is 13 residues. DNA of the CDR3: TGTGCCAGCAGTGGGGACAGGGAAGAGACCCAGCATTTT. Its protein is CASSGDREETQHF. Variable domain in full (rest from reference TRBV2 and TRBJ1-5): EPEVTQTPSHQVTQMGQEVILRCVPISNHLYFYWYRQILGQKVEFLVSFYNNEISEKSEIFDDQFSVERPDGSNFTLKIRSTKLEDSAMYFCASSGDREETQHFGDGTRLSIL.

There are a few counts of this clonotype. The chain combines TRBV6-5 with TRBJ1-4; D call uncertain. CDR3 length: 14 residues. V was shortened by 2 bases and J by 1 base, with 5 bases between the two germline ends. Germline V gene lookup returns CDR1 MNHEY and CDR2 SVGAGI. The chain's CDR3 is CASSYAETNEKLFF. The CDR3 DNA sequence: TGTGCCAGCAGTTACGCGGAAACTAATGAAAAACTGTTTTTT.

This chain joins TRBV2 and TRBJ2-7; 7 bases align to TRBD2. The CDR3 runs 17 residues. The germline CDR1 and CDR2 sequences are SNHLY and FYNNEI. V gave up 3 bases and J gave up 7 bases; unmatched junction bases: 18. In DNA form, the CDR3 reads TGTGCCAGCAGTGATGGGCTAGCGGTTCGCTCCTACAATGAGCAGTACTTC. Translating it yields CASSDGLAVRSYNEQYF.

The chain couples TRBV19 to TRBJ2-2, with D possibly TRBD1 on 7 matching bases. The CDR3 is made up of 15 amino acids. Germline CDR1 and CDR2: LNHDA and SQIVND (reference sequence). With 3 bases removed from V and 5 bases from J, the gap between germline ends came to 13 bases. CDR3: CASSIGRGVTGELFF. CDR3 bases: TGTGCCAGTAGTATTGGCAGGGGGGTAACCGGGGAGCTGTTTTTT.

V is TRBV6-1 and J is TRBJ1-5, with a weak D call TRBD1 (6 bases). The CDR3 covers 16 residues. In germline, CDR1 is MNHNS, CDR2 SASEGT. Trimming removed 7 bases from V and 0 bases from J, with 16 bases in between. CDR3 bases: TGTGCCAGCACCGACGGACAGACCTATAGCAATCAGCCCCAGCATTTT. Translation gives CASTDGQTYSNQPQHF.